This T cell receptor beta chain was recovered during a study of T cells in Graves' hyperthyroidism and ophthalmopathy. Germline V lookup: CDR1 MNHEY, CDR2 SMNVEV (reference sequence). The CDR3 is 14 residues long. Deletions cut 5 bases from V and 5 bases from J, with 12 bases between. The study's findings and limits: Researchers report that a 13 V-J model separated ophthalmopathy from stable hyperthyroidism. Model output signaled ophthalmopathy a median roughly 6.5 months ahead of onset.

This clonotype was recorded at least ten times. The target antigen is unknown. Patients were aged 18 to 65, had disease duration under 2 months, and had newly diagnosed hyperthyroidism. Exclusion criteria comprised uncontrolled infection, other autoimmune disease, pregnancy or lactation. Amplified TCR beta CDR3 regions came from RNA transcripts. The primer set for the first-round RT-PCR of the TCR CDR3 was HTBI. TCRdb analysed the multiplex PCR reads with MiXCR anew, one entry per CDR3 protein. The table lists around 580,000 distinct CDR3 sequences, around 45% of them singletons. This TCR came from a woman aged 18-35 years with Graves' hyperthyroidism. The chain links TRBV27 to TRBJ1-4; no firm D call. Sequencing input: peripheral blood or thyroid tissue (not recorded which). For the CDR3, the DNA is TGTGCCAGCAGTCCTGGCGGCCCCAATGAAAAACTGTTTTTT. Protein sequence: CASSPGGPNEKLFF.